This T cell receptor beta chain was identified in a study of T-cell memory formation after mild COVID-19. Study background: TCR clusters were mostly donor specific. Whole-study results and caveats: Clones from the second wave (peaking day 37) had unconfirmed SARS-CoV-2 specificity. Pre-infection memory showed some responding clones, and this suggested that cross-reactive memory joined.

This clonotype was observed a handful of times. Its antigen is not known. TCR alpha and TCR beta cDNA libraries with sample barcodes and UMIs came from 5'RACE using constant-segment primers. TCRdb reprocessed the 5' RACE reads via MiXCR and lists one record per CDR3 protein. This table holds approximately 340,000 distinct CDR3 sequences, roughly 13% found once. This CDR3 is built from 17 residues. The V end was cut by 2 bases, the J end by 0 bases, with 14 bases between. This chain uses TRBV12-3 or TRBV12-4 with TRBJ2-4; D call uncertain. This clonotype was obtained from a man aged 18 to 30 who had mild COVID-19 (a few samples of this study predate the infection). Cell type and time point are not known. Specimen: PBMCs or a T cell subset sorted from them (not recorded which). CDR3 nucleotides: TGTGCCAGCAGTTTAAGGAGTCGGAGCCTAGCCAAAAACATTCAGTACTTC. Residues: CASSLRSRSLAKNIQYF.